Below, 15 T cell receptor beta chains from the same sample are listed, as sequenced in a study of glioma-infiltrating T cells. TCR alpha and beta CDR3 regions were amplified from RNA using iRepertoire nested multiplex PCR. TCRdb re-called the multiplex PCR reads through MiXCR, storing one row per CDR3 protein. This table holds a few hundred thousand distinct CDR3 sequences, 35% to 45% found once. Sequencing input: glioma tissue, nonneoplastic brain tissue, or PBMCs (not recorded which). These receptors were collected from a human donor with low-grade glioma or glioblastoma, undergoing nonglioma brain surgery, or in good health (not recorded which).

This clonotype appeared a few times. This chain uses TRBV4-1 with TRBJ1-1; D possibly corresponds to TRBD1 (6 bases). Trimming took off 3 bases at V and 1 base at J, with 12 bases between the two ends. The CDR3 runs to 15 residues. Looked up from germline, CDR1 is MGHRA and CDR2 is YSYEKL. CDR3 protein: CASSHSGARNTEAFF. CDR3 nucleotides: TGCGCCAGCAGCCATTCAGGGGCGAGGAACACTGAAGCTTTCTTT.

To note about this clonotype: A much larger clone lies a single base off, so this may be a read error. The rearrangement uses TRBV6-1 and TRBJ2-3; 10 bases align to TRBD2. Germline CDR1 reads MNHNS; CDR2 reads SASEGT. This CDR3 is built from 17 residues. The CDR3 DNA is TGTGCCAGCAGTGAAGCGATAATAGCGGGAGGAGCAGATACGCAGTGTTTT. Its translation: CASSEAIIAGGADTQCF.

This rearrangement joins TRBV2 to TRBJ2-5, with D unresolved. Trimming took 7 bases from V and 4 from J, leaving 7 bases between them. The CDR3 loop spans 11 amino acids. The V gene's germline CDR1 is SNHLY and CDR2 FYNNEI. As DNA, the CDR3 is TGTGCCAGCAAAGGGTTAGAGACCCAGTACTTC. Translating gives CASKGLETQYF.

This clonotype occurred once. In this CDR3 the conserved last residue, phenylalanine or tryptophan, is missing, so a read error is likely. The rearrangement links TRBV5-1 to TRBJ1-2; 9 bases map to TRBD1. Germline loops: CDR1 SGHRS, CDR2 YFSETQ. The ends lost 4 bases at V and 5 bases at J; junction bases unmatched: 3. The CDR3 contains 13 residues. The CDR3 sequence is CASSTGTGYGYTS. The CDR3 DNA follows: TGCGCCAGCAGCACCGGGACAGGGTATGGCTACACCTCC.

On this clonotype itself: Because it lacks the conserved phenylalanine or tryptophan at the end, this CDR3 is likely a read error. The chain has TRBV6-2 or TRBV6-3 and TRBJ2-7; D not resolved. The CDR3 runs to 13 residues. Per germline, CDR1 MNHEY and CDR2 SVGEGT. V was cut by 0 bases and J by 1 base, with 4 bases left in between. DNA of the CDR3: TGTGCCAGCAGTTACTCAGGGTCCTACGAGCAGTACCTC. Its translation is CASSYSGSYEQYL.

The V and J genes are TRBV18 and TRBJ2-5; D uncertain. Per the germline V gene, CDR1 is KGHSH and CDR2 is LQKENI. V lost 3 bases and J lost 1, with 12 bases in between. This CDR3 has 15 amino acids. The CDR3 loop reads CASSPWTPSQETQYF. CDR3 in DNA: TGTGCCAGCTCACCCTGGACCCCCTCCCAAGAGACCCAGTACTTC. Full variable domain (remainder filled in from reference TRBV18 and TRBJ2-5): NAGVMQNPRHLVRRRGQEARLRCSPMKGHSHVYWYRQLPEEGLKFMVYLQKENIIDESGMPKERFSAEFPKEGPSILRIQQVVRGDSAAYFCASSPWTPSQETQYFGPGTRLLVL.

A remark on this clonotype: One end of the junction varies from germline; a read error may be responsible. The chain recombines TRBV7-2 with TRBJ2-7; 10 bases fit TRBD2. This CDR3 spans 16 amino acids. Per the germline V gene, CDR1 is SGHTA and CDR2 is FQGNSA. The CDR3 protein is CASSKTSGPPSCEQYF. In DNA form, the CDR3 reads TGTGCCAGCAGCAAGACTAGCGGGCCCCCCTCCTGCGAGCAGTACTTC. The full variable domain, its missing parts supplied by reference TRBV7-2 and TRBJ2-7, is GAGVSQSPSNKVTEKGKDVELRCDPISGHTALYWYRQSLGQGLEFLIYFQGNSAPDKSGLPSDRFSAERTGGSVSTLTIQRTQQEDSAVYLCASSKTSGPPSCEQYFGPGTRLTVT.

This clonotype came up once. At one end, the junction sequence differs from germline, possibly due to a read error. This sequence joins TRBV27 and TRBJ2-2; a possible D gene is TRBD2 (5 bases). This CDR3 contains 16 residues. Germline-derived CDR1 and CDR2 are MNHEY and SMNVEV (reference sequence). DNA for the CDR3: TGTGCCAGCAGTTTGTTATCATTCGCGAACACCGGGGAGCTGCTTTTT. As protein: CASSLLSFANTGELLF.

The chain combines TRBV25-1 with TRBJ2-3, with 12 nucleotides matching TRBD1. Germline V gives CDR1 MGHDK, CDR2 SYGVNS. The CDR3 has 16 residues. V lost 2 bases and J lost 3; bases outside the gene matches: 3. CDR3 region: CASSEGGQGATDTQYF. The CDR3 DNA follows: TGTGCCAGCAGTGAAGGGGGACAGGGGGCGACAGATACGCAGTATTTT.

This clonotype occurred once. The chain couples TRBV12-3 or TRBV12-4 to TRBJ1-3; D may be TRBD1 (6 bases). CDR3 length: 16 amino acids. Trimming stripped 1 base from V and 2 bases from J, with 12 bases between. The CDR3 loop is CASSLGPTGTGNTIYF. The CDR3 DNA is TGTGCCAGCAGTTTAGGCCCCACAGGGACTGGAAACACCATATATTTT.

The chain uses TRBV5-1 and TRBJ2-6, with 8 positions matching TRBD1. Germline V gene lookup returns CDR1 SGHRS and CDR2 YFSETQ. CDR3 size: 17 residues. V shed 0 bases, J shed 0 bases, and the junction held 2 bases outside the gene matches. Here the CDR3 reads CASSLGQGISGANVLTF. In DNA form, the CDR3 reads TGCGCCAGCAGCTTGGGACAGGGGATCTCTGGGGCCAACGTCCTGACTTTC.

The chain couples TRBV4-3 to TRBJ1-2; unclear D gene. V lost 2 bases and J lost 7, with 17 bases in between. The germline gives CDR1 LGHNA, CDR2 YSLEER. This CDR3 region has 15 residues. This chain's CDR3 is CASSQIRGWWAGYTF. In DNA, the CDR3 is TGCGCCAGCAGCCAAATACGGGGATGGTGGGCTGGCTACACCTTC.

A few counts support this clonotype. The genes are TRBV25-1 and TRBJ2-7; possibly TRBD2 for D (5 bases). CDR3 length equals 20 residues. V lost 2 bases and J lost 3, with 29 bases in between. Per germline, CDR1 MGHDK and CDR2 SYGVNS. The CDR3 is CASSEKVPGRRRNAYYEQYF. CDR3 sequence (DNA): TGTGCCAGCAGTGAAAAGGTACCGGGCAGGAGGCGGAATGCCTACTACGAGCAGTACTTC.

As to this clonotype: This clone may be a read error of a much larger clone one base away. The chain combines TRBV6-5 with TRBJ2-7; no clear D. Germline V gene lookup returns CDR1 MNHEY and CDR2 SVGAGI. The CDR3 consists of 12 residues. The CDR3 sequence: CASSYTVYEQCF. The DNA for the CDR3 is TGTGCCAGCAGTTACACAGTCTACGAGCAGTGCTTC.

This clonotype was recorded many times. This chain links TRBV27 with TRBJ1-2, with TRBD1 as a possible D gene (5 bases). Germline V gives CDR1 MNHEY, CDR2 SMNVEV (reference sequence). Trimming removed 6 bases at V and 3 bases at J, with 11 bases between. This CDR3 region has 13 residues. The CDR3 nucleotides are TGTGCCAGCAGCTACACAGGCGACTATGGCTACACCTTC. Translated, it gives CASSYTGDYGYTF.